Listed below are T cell receptor beta chains from one sample, sequenced in a study of a mutant IDH1 vaccine in newly diagnosed glioma. Repertoires were generated with immunoSEQ multiplex PCR, while TCRdb's copy carries only in-frame clones and drops some. The sample includes some 26,000 clones, roughly two thirds of them seen just once. These receptors' targets are unknown. The sequencing here drew on peripheral blood mononuclear cells (PBMCs), taken from a glioma patient whose treatment included an IDH1 peptide vaccine. All receptors come from a man aged 18 to 29 with glioma. Some clones in this sample may be carry-over from other donors' samples. CDR3s include the opening cysteine and the closing phenylalanine or tryptophan. A D gene is named only where the DNA matches it firmly. Some rows have no size entry. The others give once, few or many, or a class for an expanded clone.

CASSPSGRTYEQYF TGTGCCAGCAGCCCTAGCGGGAGAACCTACGAGCAGTACTTC TRBD2 TRBV6-6 - TRBJ2-7
CASSFSETQYF TGCGCCAGCAGCTTTTCGGAGACCCAGTACTTC - TRBV5-1 once TRBJ2-5
CSAIYGYTF TGCAGTGCCATATATGGCTACACCTTC - TRBV20-1 few TRBJ1-2
CASSLQGRDTGELFF TGTGCCAGCAGCTTGCAGGGGCGGGACACCGGGGAGCTGTTTTTT - TRBV11-2 - TRBJ2-2
CASSRATGRHNQPQHF TGTGCCAGTAGTCGGGCGACGGGACGGCACAATCAGCCCCAGCATTTT - TRBV19 - TRBJ1-5
CATSSHQWDTYNSPLHF TGTGCCACCAGCAGCCATCAGTGGGACACCTATAATTCACCCCTCCACTTT - TRBV15 - TRBJ1-6
CAWSGQGNSPLHF TGTGCCTGGAGTGGACAGGGGAATTCACCCCTCCACTTT TRBD1 TRBV30 - TRBJ1-6
CASSLGWGNTEAFF TGTGCCAGCAGCTTAGGGTGGGGGAACACTGAAGCTTTCTTT - TRBV5-6 - TRBJ1-1
CASSLAHSGGMYNEQFF TGTGCCAGCAGCTTAGCGCACAGCGGGGGGATGTACAATGAGCAGTTCTTC TRBD2 TRBV7-8 - TRBJ2-1
CASSLEGQRAQTQYF TGTGCCAGCAGCTTAGAAGGACAGAGGGCGCAGACCCAGTACTTC - TRBV7-2 - TRBJ2-5
CASSFGGSGGETQYF TGCGCCAGCAGCTTCGGTGGAAGTGGGGGAGAGACCCAGTACTTC - TRBV5-1 - TRBJ2-5
CASSRYGQGTGELFF TGTGCCAGCAGCCGTTACGGACAGGGCACCGGGGAGCTGTTTTTT TRBD1 TRBV4-2 - TRBJ2-2
CASSLEGEVGVDLYYGYTF TGTGCCAGCAGCTTAGAAGGGGAGGTGGGGGTCGACCTATACTATGGCTACACCTTC - TRBV7-2 - TRBJ1-2
CASSEYGSNQPQHF TGTGCCAGCAGTGAATATGGTAGCAATCAGCCCCAGCATTTT - TRBV25-1 few TRBJ1-5
CASSESFRHPTGELFF TGCGCCAGCAGTGAGTCTTTTAGGCATCCAACCGGGGAGCTGTTTTTT - TRBV10-1 few TRBJ2-2
CASSYLPAGGTQYF TGTGCCAGCAGTTACCTCCCAGCGGGAGGGACCCAGTACTTC TRBD2 TRBV6-6 once TRBJ2-5
CASSVAGRGDNEQFF TGTGCCAGCAGCGTAGCAGGACGGGGCGACAATGAGCAGTTCTTC - TRBV9 - TRBJ2-1
CASGQGEEYGYTF TGTGCCAGCGGTCAGGGGGAGGAGTATGGCTACACCTTC TRBD1 TRBV28 - TRBJ1-2
CASSERGPVRPQHF TGTGCCAGCAGTGAAAGGGGACCGGTCCGGCCCCAGCATTTT - TRBV2 few TRBJ1-5
CASSLKTGGARTNEKLFF TGTGCCAGCAGCTTGAAGACAGGGGGCGCGAGAACTAATGAAAAACTGTTTTTT TRBD1 TRBV5-4 - TRBJ1-4
CASSSWASGGDTQYF TGTGCCAGCAGTTCCTGGGCTAGCGGTGGAGATACGCAGTATTTT TRBD2 TRBV6-5 - TRBJ2-3
CAWSVQTENTGELFF TGTGCCTGGAGTGTACAGACAGAGAACACCGGGGAGCTGTTTTTT - TRBV30 - TRBJ2-2
CALDRGRDYGYTF TGTGCCTTGGACAGGGGGCGAGACTATGGCTACACCTTC TRBD1 TRBV30 - TRBJ1-2
CASSVVPPGDGGGTGELFF TGTGCCAGCAGCGTAGTTCCCCCTGGGGACGGCGGCGGCACCGGGGAGCTGTTTTTT - TRBV9 - TRBJ2-2
CASEARGARTEAFF TGTGCCAGCGAAGCTCGGGGGGCGCGGACTGAAGCTTTCTTT - TRBV2 - TRBJ1-1
CASSPSGPNTGELFF TGTGCCAGCAGCCCCAGCGGGCCAAACACCGGGGAGCTGTTTTTT - TRBV7-3 - TRBJ2-2
CASSQALTGISYEQYF TGCGCCAGCAGCCAAGCCCTGACAGGGATCTCCTACGAGCAGTACTTC TRBD1 TRBV4-1 - TRBJ2-7
CASRGGHEQYF TGCGCCAGCAGGGGTGGCCACGAGCAGTACTTC - TRBV5-1 - TRBJ2-7
CASRKNRGKAEAFF TGTGCCAGCAGAAAAAACAGGGGCAAGGCTGAAGCTTTCTTT TRBD1 TRBV6-5 - TRBJ1-1